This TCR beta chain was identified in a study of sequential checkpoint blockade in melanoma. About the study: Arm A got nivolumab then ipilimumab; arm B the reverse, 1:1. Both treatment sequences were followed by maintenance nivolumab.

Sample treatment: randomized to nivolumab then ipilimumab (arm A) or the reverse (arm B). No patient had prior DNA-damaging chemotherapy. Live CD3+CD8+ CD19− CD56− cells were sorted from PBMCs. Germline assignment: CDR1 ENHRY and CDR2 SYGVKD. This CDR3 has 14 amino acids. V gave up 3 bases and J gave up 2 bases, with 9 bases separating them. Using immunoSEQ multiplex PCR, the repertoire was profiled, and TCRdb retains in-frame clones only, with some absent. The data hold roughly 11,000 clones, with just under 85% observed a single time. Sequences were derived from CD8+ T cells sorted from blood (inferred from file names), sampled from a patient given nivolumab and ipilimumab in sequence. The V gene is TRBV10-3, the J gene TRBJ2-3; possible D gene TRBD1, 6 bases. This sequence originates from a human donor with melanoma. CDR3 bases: TGTGCCATCAGTGATGAGGGGGTCACAGATACGCAGTATTTT. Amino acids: CAISDEGVTDTQYF.